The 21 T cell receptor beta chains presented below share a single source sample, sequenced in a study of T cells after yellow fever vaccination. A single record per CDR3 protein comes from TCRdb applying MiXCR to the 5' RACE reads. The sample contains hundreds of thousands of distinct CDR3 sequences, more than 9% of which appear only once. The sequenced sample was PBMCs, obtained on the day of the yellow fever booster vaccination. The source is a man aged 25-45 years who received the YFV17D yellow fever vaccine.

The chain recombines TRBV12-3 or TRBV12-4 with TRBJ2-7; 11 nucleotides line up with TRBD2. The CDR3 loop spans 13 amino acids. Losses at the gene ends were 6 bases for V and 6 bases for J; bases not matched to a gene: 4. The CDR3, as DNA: TGTGCCAGCAGCAAACTAGCGGGAGTCGAGCAGTACTTC. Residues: CASSKLAGVEQYF.

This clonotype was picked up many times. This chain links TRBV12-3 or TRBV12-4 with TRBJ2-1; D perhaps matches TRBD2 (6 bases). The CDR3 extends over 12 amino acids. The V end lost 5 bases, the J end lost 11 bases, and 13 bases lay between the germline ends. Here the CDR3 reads CASSPAGSQQFF. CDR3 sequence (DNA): TGTGCCAGCAGTCCGGCCGGGAGTCAGCAGTTCTTC.

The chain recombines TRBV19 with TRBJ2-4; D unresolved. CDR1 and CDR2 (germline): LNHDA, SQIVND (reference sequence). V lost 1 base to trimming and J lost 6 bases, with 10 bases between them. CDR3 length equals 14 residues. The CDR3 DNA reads TGTGCCAGTAGTATAGTGGGAAACATAAACATTCAGTACTTC. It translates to CASSIVGNINIQYF.

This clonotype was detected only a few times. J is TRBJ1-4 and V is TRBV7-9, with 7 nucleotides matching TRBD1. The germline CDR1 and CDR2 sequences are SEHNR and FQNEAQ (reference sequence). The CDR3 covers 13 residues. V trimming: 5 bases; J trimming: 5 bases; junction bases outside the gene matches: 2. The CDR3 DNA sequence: TGTGCCAGCAGCAGGGACAGCAATGAAAAACTGTTTTTT. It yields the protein CASSRDSNEKLFF.

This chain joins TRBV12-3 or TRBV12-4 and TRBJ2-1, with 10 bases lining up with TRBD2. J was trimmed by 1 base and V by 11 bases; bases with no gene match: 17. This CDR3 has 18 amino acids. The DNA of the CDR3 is TGTGCCTTCAGTTTGGGGACTAGCGTTATGGGATCCTACAATGAGCAGTTCTTC. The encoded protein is CAFSLGTSVMGSYNEQFF.

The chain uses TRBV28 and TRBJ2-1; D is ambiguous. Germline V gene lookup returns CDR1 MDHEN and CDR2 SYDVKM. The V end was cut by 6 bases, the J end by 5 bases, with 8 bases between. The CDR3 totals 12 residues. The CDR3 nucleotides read TGTGCCAGCAGCCAACGAAACAATGAGCAGTTCTTC. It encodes CASSQRNNEQFF.

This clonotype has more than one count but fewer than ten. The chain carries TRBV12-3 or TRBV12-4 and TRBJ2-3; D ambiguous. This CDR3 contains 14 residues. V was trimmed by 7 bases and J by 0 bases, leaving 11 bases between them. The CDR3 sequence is CASKRATSTDTQYF. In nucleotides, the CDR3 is TGTGCCAGCAAAAGGGCTACTAGCACAGATACGCAGTATTTT.

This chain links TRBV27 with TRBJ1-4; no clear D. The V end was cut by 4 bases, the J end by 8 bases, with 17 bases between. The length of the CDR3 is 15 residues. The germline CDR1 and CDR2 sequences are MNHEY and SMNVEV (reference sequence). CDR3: CASSSPESGYEKLFF. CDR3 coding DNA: TGTGCCAGCAGTTCCCCTGAGTCGGGTTACGAAAAACTGTTTTTT.

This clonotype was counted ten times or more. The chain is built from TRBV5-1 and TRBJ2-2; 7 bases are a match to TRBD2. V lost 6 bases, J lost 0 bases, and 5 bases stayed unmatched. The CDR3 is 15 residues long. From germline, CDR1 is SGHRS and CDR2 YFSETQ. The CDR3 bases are TGCGCCAGCATCGGGGGGAGTTCGAACACCGGGGAGCTGTTTTTT. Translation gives CASIGGSSNTGELFF.

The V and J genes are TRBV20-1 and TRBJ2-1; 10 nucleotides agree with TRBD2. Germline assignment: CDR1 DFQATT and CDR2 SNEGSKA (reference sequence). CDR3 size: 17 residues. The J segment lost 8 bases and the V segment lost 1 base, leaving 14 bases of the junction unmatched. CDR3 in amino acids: CSARGPSSGRIVDEQFF. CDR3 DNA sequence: TGCAGTGCTAGAGGTCCCAGTAGCGGGAGGATTGTAGATGAGCAGTTCTTC.

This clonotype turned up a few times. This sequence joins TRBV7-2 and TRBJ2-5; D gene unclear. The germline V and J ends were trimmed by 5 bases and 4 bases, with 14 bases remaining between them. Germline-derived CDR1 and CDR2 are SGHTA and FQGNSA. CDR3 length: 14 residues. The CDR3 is CASSRSGRRETQYF. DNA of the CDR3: TGTGCCAGCAGCCGCTCGGGTCGGAGAGAGACCCAGTACTTC.

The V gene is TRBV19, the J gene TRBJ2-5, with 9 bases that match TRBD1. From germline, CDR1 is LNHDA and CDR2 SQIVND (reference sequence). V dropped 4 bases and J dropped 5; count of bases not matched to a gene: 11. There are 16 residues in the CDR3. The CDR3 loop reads CASSTTGGGSRETQYF. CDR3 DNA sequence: TGTGCCAGTAGTACGACAGGGGGTGGATCCAGGGAGACCCAGTACTTC.

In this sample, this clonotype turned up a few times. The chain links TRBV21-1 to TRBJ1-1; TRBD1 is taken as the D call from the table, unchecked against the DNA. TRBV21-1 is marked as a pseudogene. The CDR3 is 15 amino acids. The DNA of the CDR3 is TGTGCCAGCAGCATCGAGAGCAGTCAGGGCACTGAAGCTTTCTTT. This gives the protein CASSIESSQGTEAFF.

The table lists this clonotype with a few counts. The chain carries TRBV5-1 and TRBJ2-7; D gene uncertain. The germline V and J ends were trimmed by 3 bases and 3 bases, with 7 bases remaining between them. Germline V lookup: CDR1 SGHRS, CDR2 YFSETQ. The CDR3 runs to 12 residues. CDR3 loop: CASSSNYYEQYF. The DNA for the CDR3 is TGCGCCAGCAGCTCCAACTACTACGAGCAGTACTTC.

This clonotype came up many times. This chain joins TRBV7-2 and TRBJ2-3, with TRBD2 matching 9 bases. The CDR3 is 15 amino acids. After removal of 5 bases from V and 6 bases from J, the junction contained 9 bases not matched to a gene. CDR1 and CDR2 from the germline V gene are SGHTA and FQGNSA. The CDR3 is CASSEFFSGGDTQYF. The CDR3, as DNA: TGTGCCAGCAGCGAGTTTTTTAGCGGGGGCGATACGCAGTATTTT.

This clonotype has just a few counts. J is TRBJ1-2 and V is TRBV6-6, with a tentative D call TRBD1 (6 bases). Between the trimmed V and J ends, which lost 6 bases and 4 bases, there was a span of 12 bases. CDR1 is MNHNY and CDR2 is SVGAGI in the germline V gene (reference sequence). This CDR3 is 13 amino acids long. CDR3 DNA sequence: TGTGCCAGCAGCCGTCAGGGGCCCTATGGCTACACCTTC. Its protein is CASSRQGPYGYTF.

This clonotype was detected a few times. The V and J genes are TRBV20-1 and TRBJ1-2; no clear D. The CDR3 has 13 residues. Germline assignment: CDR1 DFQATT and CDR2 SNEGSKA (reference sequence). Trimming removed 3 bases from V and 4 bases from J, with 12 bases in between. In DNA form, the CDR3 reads TGCAGTGCTAGGTGGCAGACTAGCTATGGCTACACCTTC. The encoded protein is CSARWQTSYGYTF.

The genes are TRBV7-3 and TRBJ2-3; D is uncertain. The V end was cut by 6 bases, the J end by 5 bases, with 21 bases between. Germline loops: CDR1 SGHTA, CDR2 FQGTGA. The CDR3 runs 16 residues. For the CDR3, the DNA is TGTGCCAGCAGTCGTATGGGTTGGGGTAATCAAGATACGCAGTATTTT. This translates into CASSRMGWGNQDTQYF.

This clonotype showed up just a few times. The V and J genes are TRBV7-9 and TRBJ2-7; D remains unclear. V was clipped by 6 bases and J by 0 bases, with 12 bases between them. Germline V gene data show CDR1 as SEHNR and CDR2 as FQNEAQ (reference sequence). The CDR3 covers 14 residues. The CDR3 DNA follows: TGTGCCAGCAGACCTCCCGGAAGCTCCTACGAGCAGTACTTC. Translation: CASRPPGSSYEQYF. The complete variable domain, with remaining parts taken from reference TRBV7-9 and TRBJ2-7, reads DTGVSQNPRHKITKRGQNVTFRCDPISEHNRLYWYRQTLGQGPEFLTYFQNEAQLEKSRLLSDRFSAERPKGSFSTLEIQRTEQGDSAMYLCASRPPGSSYEQYFGPGTRLTVT.

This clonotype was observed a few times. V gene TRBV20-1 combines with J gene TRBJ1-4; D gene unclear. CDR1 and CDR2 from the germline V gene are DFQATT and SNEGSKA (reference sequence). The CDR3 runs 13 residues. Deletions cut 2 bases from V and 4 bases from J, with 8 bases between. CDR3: CSARTPLNEKLFF. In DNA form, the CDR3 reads TGCAGTGCTAGAACCCCACTTAATGAAAAACTGTTTTTT.

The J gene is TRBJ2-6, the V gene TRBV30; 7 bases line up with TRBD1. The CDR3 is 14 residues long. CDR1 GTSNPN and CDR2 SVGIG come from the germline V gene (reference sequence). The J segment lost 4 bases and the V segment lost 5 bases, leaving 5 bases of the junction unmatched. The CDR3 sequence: CAWDRVRGANVLTF. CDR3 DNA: TGTGCCTGGGACAGGGTGAGGGGGGCCAACGTCCTGACTTTC.